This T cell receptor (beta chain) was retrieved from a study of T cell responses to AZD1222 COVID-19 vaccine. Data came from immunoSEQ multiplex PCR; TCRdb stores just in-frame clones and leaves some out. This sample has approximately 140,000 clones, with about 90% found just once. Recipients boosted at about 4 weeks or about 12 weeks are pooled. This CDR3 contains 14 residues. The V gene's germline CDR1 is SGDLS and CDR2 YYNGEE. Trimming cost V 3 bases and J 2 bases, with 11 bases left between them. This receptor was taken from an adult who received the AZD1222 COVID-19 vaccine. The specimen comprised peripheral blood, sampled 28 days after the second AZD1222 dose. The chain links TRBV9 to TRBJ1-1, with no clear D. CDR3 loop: CASSGREGNTEAFF. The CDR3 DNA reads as TGTGCCAGCAGCGGACGGGAGGGAAACACTGAAGCTTTCTTT. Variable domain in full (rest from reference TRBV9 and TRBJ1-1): DSGVTQTPKHLITATGQRVTLRCSPRSGDLSVYWYQQSLDQGLQFLIQYYNGEERAKGNILERFSAQQFPDLHSELNLSSLELGDSALYFCASSGREGNTEAFFGQGTRLTVV.